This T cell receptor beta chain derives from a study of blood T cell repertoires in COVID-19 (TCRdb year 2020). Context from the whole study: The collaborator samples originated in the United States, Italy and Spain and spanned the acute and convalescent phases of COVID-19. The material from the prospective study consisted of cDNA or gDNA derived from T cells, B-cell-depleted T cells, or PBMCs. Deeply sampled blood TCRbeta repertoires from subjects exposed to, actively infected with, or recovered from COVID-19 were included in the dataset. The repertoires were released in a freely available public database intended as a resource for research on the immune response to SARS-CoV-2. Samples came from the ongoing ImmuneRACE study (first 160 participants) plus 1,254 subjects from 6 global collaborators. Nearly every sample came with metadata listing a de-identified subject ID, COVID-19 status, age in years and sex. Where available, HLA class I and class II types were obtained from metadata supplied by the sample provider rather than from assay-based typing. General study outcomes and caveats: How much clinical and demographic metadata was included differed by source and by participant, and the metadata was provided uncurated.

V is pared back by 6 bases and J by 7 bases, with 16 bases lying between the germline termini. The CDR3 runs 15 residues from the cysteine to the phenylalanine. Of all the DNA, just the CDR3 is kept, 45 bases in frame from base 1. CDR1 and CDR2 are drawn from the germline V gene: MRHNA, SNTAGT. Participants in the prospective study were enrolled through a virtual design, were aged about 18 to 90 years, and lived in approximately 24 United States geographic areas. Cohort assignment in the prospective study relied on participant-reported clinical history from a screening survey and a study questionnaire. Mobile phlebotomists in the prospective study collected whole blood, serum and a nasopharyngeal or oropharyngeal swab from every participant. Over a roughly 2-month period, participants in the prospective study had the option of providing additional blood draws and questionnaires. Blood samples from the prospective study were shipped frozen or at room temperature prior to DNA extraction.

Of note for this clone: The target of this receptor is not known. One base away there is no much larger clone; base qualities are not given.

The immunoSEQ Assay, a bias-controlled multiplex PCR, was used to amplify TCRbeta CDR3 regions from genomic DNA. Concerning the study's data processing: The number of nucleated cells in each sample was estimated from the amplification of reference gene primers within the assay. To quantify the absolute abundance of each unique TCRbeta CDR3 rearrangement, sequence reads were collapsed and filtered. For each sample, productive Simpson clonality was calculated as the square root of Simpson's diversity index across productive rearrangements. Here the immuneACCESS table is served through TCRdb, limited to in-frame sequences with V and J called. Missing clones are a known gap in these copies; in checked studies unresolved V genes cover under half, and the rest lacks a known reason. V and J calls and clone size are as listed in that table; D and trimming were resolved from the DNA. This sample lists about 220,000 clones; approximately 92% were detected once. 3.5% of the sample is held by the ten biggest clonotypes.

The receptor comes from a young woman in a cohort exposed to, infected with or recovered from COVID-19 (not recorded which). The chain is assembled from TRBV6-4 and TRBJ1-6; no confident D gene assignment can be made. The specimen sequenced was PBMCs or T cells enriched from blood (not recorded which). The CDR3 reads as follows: CASRLQTEGNSPLHF. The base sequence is TGTGCCAGCAGGCTTCAGACGGAGGGAAATTCACCCCTCCACTTT.